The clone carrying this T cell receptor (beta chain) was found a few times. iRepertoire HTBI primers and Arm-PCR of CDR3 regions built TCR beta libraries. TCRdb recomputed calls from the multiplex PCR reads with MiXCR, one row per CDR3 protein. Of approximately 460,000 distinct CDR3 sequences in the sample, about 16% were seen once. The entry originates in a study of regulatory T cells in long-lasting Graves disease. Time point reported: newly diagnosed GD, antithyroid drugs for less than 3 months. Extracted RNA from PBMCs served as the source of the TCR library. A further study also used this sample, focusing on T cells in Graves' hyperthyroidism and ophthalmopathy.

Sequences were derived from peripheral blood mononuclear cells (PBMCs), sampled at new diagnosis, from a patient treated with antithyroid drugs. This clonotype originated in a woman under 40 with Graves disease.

The CDR3 region has the DNA TGTGCCAGCAAGGGACGGACCGACTCCTACGAGCAGTACTTC. It codes for CASKGRTDSYEQYF. The chain employs TRBV2 and TRBJ2-7; D could derive from TRBD1 or TRBD2 (5 bases each). The V end lost 7 bases, the J end lost 0 bases, and 13 bases lay between the germline ends. Germline CDR1 reads SNHLY; CDR2 reads FYNNEI. The CDR3 sequence is 14 residues long.